This T cell receptor (beta chain) was profiled in a study of T cells in women clearing cervical HPV infection. Study overall: Case blood drawn at lesion detection; control blood after infection cleared.

This CDR3 has 12 amino acids. Germline V gene sequence: CDR1 SQVTM, CDR2 ANQGSEA. V lost 5 bases and J 6 bases, leaving 13 bases between the germline ends. The data were produced by immunoSEQ multiplex PCR, yet TCRdb's version contains in-frame clones alone and is incomplete. Its table records 10,000 to 15,000 clones. Of note for this clone: Its antigen is unidentified. The DNA ends 3 residues before the CDR3 does, and the rest of the CDR3 is filled in from the germline J gene.

Study results and limitations: Controls had more TRBV6-7 (approximately 0.16%) than cases (approximately 0.11%).

The receptor was derived from a woman aged 18 to 75 with a cervical HPV16 infection that either progressed to CIN3+ or cleared (not recorded which). Sequences were obtained from blood buffy coat. The chain joins TRBV29-1 to TRBJ1-2, with D maybe TRBD1 (6 bases). Partial CDR3 DNA: TGCAGCGTTCACCAGGGGTTAAATGGC. This codes for CSVHQGLNG. From start to end, the CDR3 is CSVHQGLNGYTF.